Below, 25 T cell receptor beta chains from the same sample are listed, as sequenced in a study of vaccination effects on CD4 cells after COVID-19. These receptors' antigens are unknown. After expansion with viral peptide pools in the ViraFEST assay, antigen-specific CD4+ T cells were sequenced. Subsequent to a culture period of less than twelve days, CD4+ T cells were isolated. Neither prior SARS-CoV-2 infection nor positive nucleocapsid antibodies were present in the vaccine recipients. Only in-frame clones appear in the TCRdb table, and some are missing; sequencing was by immunoSEQ multiplex PCR. This sample has 50,000 or so clones, with 79% found just once. Sequencing was performed on CD4+ T cells from PBMCs cultured with HCoV-OC43 spike peptides, taken before COVID-19 vaccination. Documented subset: HCoV-OC43 spike overlapping peptide pool stimulation. Source of these receptors: a human donor who received a COVID-19 vaccine.

The rearrangement uses TRBV7-3 and TRBJ2-5, with D perhaps TRBD1 (5 bases). This CDR3 is built from 16 residues. Germline CDR1 is SGHTA and CDR2 is FQGTGA. V dropped 1 base and J dropped 2 bases, with 14 bases sitting between them. The CDR3 coding sequence is TGTGCCAGCAGCTTAAACCCCTCGGACACACAAGAGACCCAGTACTTC. It encodes CASSLNPSDTQETQYF. Together with reference TRBV7-3 and TRBJ2-5, the CDR3 gives the full variable domain: GAGVSQTPSNKVTEKGKYVELRCDPISGHTALYWYRQSLGQGPEFLIYFQGTGAADDSGLPNDRFFAVRPEGSVSTLKIQRTERGDSAVYLCASSLNPSDTQETQYFGPGTRLLVL.

The J gene is TRBJ2-1, the V gene TRBV9; TRBD2 matches 9 bases. The V and J ends lost 4 bases and 6 bases, in that order; junction bases with no gene match: 11. Looked up from germline, CDR1 is SGDLS and CDR2 is YYNGEE. This CDR3 comprises 16 residues. Here the CDR3 DNA reads TGTGCCAGCAGCCCGAGGGGTAGCGGGGGTCTCAATGAGCAGTTCTTC. Translated: CASSPRGSGGLNEQFF.

The rearrangement uses TRBV15 and TRBJ2-7; unclear D gene. Germline CDR1 is LNHNV and CDR2 is YYDKDF (reference sequence). With 1 base removed from V and 2 bases from J, the gap between germline ends came to 9 bases. The CDR3 sequence is 14 residues long. CDR3 loop: CATSRVIGTYEQYV. The CDR3 DNA sequence: TGTGCCACCAGCAGAGTGATCGGAACCTACGAGCAGTACGTC.

The rearrangement joins TRBV7-2 to TRBJ1-3; no clear D gene. V lost 5 bases and J 0 bases, leaving 11 bases between the germline ends. The germline CDR1 and CDR2 sequences are SGHTA and FQGNSA. The CDR3 is made up of 15 amino acids. CDR3 region: CASSTFYNSGNTIYF. CDR3 bases: TGTGCCAGCAGCACCTTCTACAACTCTGGAAACACCATATATTTT.

This clone was seen a handful of times. The chain is built from TRBV10-2 and TRBJ2-5; TRBD1 is a possible D gene (7 bases). The CDR3 covers 15 residues. V lost 0 bases, J lost 4 bases, and 12 bases lay in between. From germline, CDR1 is WSHSY and CDR2 SAAADI. This CDR3 reads CASSESRQGGETQYF. The CDR3 DNA follows: TGCGCCAGCAGTGAGTCACGACAGGGAGGAGAGACCCAGTACTTC.

The chain couples TRBV5-1 to TRBJ1-2, with a possible D match to TRBD1 (5 bases). Trimming cost V 5 bases and J 3 bases, with 20 bases left between them. CDR3 length: 16 residues. Germline CDR1 is SGHRS and CDR2 is YFSETQ. The CDR3 sequence is CASRKGFNQGDYGYTF. The CDR3 coding sequence is TGCGCCAGCAGGAAGGGGTTTAATCAAGGGGACTATGGCTACACCTTC.

V and J are TRBV25-1 and TRBJ2-3; TRBD1 matches 9 bases. Trimming at V came to 5 bases and at J to 5 bases, leaving 8 bases not matched to a gene. The germline gives CDR1 MGHDK, CDR2 SYGVNS. CDR3 length equals 15 residues. The CDR3 reads CASSYTGGRGDTQYF. The CDR3 region has the DNA TGTGCCAGCAGTTATACAGGGGGCAGGGGAGATACGCAGTATTTT.

This chain joins TRBV7-2 and TRBJ1-3; D is uncertain. Germline V gene data show CDR1 as SGHTA and CDR2 as FQGNSA. Trimming pared 4 bases from V and 0 bases from J, leaving 16 bases between. This CDR3 has 17 residues. CDR3 sequence: CASSSHRIVGSGNTIYF. CDR3 bases: TGTGCCAGCAGCTCCCACCGTATCGTTGGCTCTGGAAACACCATATATTTT.

This chain links TRBV24-1 with TRBJ2-2; D is possibly TRBD1 or TRBD2 (6 bases each). The CDR3 loop spans 16 amino acids. V shed 2 bases and J shed 5 bases, with 14 bases lying between them. Germline loops: CDR1 KGHDR, CDR2 SFDVKD. The CDR3: CATSDSSTGGTGELFF. The CDR3 bases are TGTGCCACCAGTGATTCCTCGACAGGAGGGACCGGGGAGCTGTTTTTT.

This clone has just a few counts. The chain recombines TRBV6-5 with TRBJ2-2; D call uncertain. The V end was cut by 7 bases, the J end by 2 bases, with 11 bases between. The CDR3 has 14 residues. CDR1 is MNHEY and CDR2 is SVGAGI in the germline V gene. The CDR3 DNA sequence: TGTGCCAGCACCGCGACTCTAAACACCGGGGAGCTGTTTTTT. Its translation: CASTATLNTGELFF.

V and J are TRBV7-9 and TRBJ1-2; 11 nucleotides align to TRBD1. With V trimmed by 2 bases and J by 6 bases, 8 bases remained unmatched. Germline assignment: CDR1 SEHNR and CDR2 FQNEAQ (reference sequence). This CDR3 has 16 amino acids. The CDR3 is CASSLSGTGGWDGYTF. The CDR3 bases are TGTGCCAGCAGCTTAAGCGGGACAGGGGGTTGGGATGGCTACACCTTC.

This sequence joins TRBV6-2 or TRBV6-3 and TRBJ1-5; D is unresolved. There are 15 residues in the CDR3. Trimming removed 3 bases from V and 4 bases from J, with 13 bases in between. The germline gives CDR1 MNHEY, CDR2 SVGEGT. CDR3 amino acids: CASSYWTGKNQPQHF. DNA of the CDR3: TGTGCCAGCAGTTATTGGACGGGCAAGAATCAGCCCCAGCATTTT.

This chain links TRBV6-1 with TRBJ2-5; 7 bases are a match to TRBD1. CDR3 length: 14 amino acids. The germline V gene encodes CDR1 MNHNS and CDR2 SASEGT. V shed 3 bases, J shed 3 bases, and the junction held 4 bases outside the gene matches. The CDR3 coding sequence is TGTGCCAGCAGTGAGGGACAGTGGAAAGAGACCCAGTACTTC. Its translation: CASSEGQWKETQYF.

The genes are TRBV19 and TRBJ2-5; D possibly corresponds to TRBD1 (6 bases). The CDR3 contains 14 residues. Trimming stripped 4 bases from V and 2 bases from J, with 11 bases between. CDR1 LNHDA and CDR2 SQIVND come from the germline V gene (reference sequence). The CDR3 DNA is TGTGCCAGTAGTACCCAGGGGAAGCAAGAGACCCAGTACTTC. Translating gives CASSTQGKQETQYF.

The chain recombines TRBV7-2 with TRBJ2-3, with 9 bases fitting TRBD2. The CDR3 runs to 13 residues. V lost 0 bases and J lost 11; bases outside the gene matches: 3. The germline CDR1 and CDR2 sequences are SGHTA and FQGNSA. This CDR3 is CASSLAIAGVQYF. CDR3 nucleotides: TGTGCCAGCAGCTTAGCAATAGCGGGGGTGCAGTATTTT.

The chain is built from TRBV10-3 and TRBJ2-7, with D maybe TRBD1 (5 bases). CDR1 is ENHRY, CDR2 SYGVKD, per germline. V lost 2 bases and J lost 4, with 6 bases in between. The CDR3 spans 12 residues. Here the CDR3 reads CAISEQGYEQYV. Here the CDR3 DNA reads TGTGCCATCAGTGAGCAGGGTTACGAGCAGTACGTC.

This CDR3 reads CASSSLLQPNTEAFF. As DNA, the CDR3 is TGCGCCAGCAGCTCCCTCCTGCAGCCGAACACTGAAGCTTTCTTT. V and J are TRBV5-1 and TRBJ1-1; the D is unclear. The V end was cut by 3 bases, the J end by 1 base, with 13 bases between. This CDR3 comprises 15 residues. Germline-derived CDR1 and CDR2 are SGHRS and YFSETQ. Full variable domain (missing parts from reference TRBV5-1 and TRBJ1-1): KAGVTQTPRYLIKTRGQQVTLSCSPISGHRSVSWYQQTPGQGLQFLFEYFSETQRNKGNFPGRFSGRQFSNSRSEMNVSTLELGDSALYLCASSSLLQPNTEAFFGQGTRLTVV.

V usage is TRBV12-3 or TRBV12-4 and J usage is TRBJ2-2; 7 bases map to TRBD2. V shed 4 bases, J shed 7 bases, and the junction held 0 bases outside the gene matches. The CDR3 has 12 residues. CDR3 protein: CASSWGGGELFF. The CDR3 region has the DNA TGTGCCAGCAGTTGGGGGGGCGGGGAGCTGTTTTTT.

The V and J genes are TRBV6-5 and TRBJ2-5; D is possibly TRBD2 (6 bases). Trimming cost V 0 bases and J 7 bases, with 12 bases left between them. The CDR3 runs 14 residues. From germline, CDR1 is MNHEY and CDR2 SVGAGI. CDR3 nucleotides: TGTGCCAGCAGTTACTCCCGCGGGACGGGGACCCAGTACTTC. Translated: CASSYSRGTGTQYF.

The gene calls are TRBV10-3 and TRBJ2-3; D remains ambiguous. V dropped 0 bases and J dropped 0 bases, with 10 bases sitting between them. CDR1 is ENHRY, CDR2 SYGVKD, per germline. The CDR3 is 16 residues long. Here the CDR3 reads CAISESPNSSTDTQYF. The CDR3 DNA reads as TGTGCCATCAGTGAGTCTCCGAACTCTAGCACAGATACGCAGTATTTT.

V usage is TRBV7-3 and J usage is TRBJ2-3, with D possibly being TRBD2 (5 bases). This CDR3 spans 13 amino acids. Trimming cost V 5 bases and J 10 bases, with 16 bases left between them. Germline V gene lookup returns CDR1 SGHTA and CDR2 FQGTGA. In nucleotides, the CDR3 is TGTGCCAGCAGCCCGCGGACGGACGGGGCGCAGTATTTT. This codes for CASSPRTDGAQYF.

The chain links TRBV24-1 to TRBJ1-1; no reliable D call. Trimming took 4 bases from V and 4 from J, leaving 18 bases between them. The germline V gene encodes CDR1 KGHDR and CDR2 SFDVKD. This CDR3 region has 16 residues. DNA for the CDR3: TGTGCCACCAGTGACGGCGGTGCAATTGGTAGCACTGAAGCTTTCTTT. It specifies CATSDGGAIGSTEAFF.

The chain combines TRBV18 with TRBJ2-3; TRBD2 is a possible D gene (6 bases). This CDR3 has 14 residues. Germline CDR1 reads KGHSH; CDR2 reads LQKENI. V was pared by 3 bases and J by 2 bases, with 9 bases between. Here the CDR3 reads CASSPGLLTDTQYF. The CDR3 nucleotides read TGTGCCAGCTCACCGGGACTGCTCACAGATACGCAGTATTTT. Variable domain in full (rest from reference TRBV18 and TRBJ2-3): NAGVMQNPRHLVRRRGQEARLRCSPMKGHSHVYWYRQLPEEGLKFMVYLQKENIIDESGMPKERFSAEFPKEGPSILRIQQVVRGDSAAYFCASSPGLLTDTQYFGPGTRLTVL.

The CDR3 here is CASSLGDHYGETQYF. DNA of the CDR3: TGCGCCAGCAGCTTGGGAGACCACTACGGCGAGACCCAGTACTTC. J is TRBJ2-5 and V is TRBV5-1; D not resolved. Germline CDR1 is SGHRS and CDR2 is YFSETQ. This CDR3 spans 15 amino acids. Trimming took 0 bases from V and 5 from J, leaving 14 bases between them.

The rearrangement links TRBV29-1 to TRBJ1-4; the D is unclear. There are 11 residues in the CDR3. Germline V lookup: CDR1 SQVTM, CDR2 ANQGSEA. The ends were cut back, 4 bases at V and 8 bases at J, with 8 bases in the middle. DNA for the CDR3: TGCAGCGTTGTTCGCGAGGAAAAACTGTTTTTT. This codes for CSVVREEKLFF.